This T cell receptor (beta chain) came from a study of shared clonotypes between healthy human individuals. All the donors were Caucasian adults who lived in Nashville, Tennessee. Measured with immunoSEQ multiplex PCR; TCRdb has only the in-frame clones, and not every one. Here the sample spans 170,000 or so clones, approximately 61% being singletons. The receptor comes from a man between 25 and 39 years old in good health. The sequencing sample was made of memory CD4+ T cells sorted from blood. The subset was: CD45RA-negative fraction.

CDR3 nucleotides: TGTGCCAGCAGTTTAGGAGGTAGCGGGAGTACCTACGAGCAGTACTTC. Translation gives CASSLGGSGSTYEQYF. This chain joins TRBV28 and TRBJ2-7, with 9 bases fitting TRBD2. The CDR3 is 16 residues long. The junction had 7 bases not matched to a gene; V was cut back by 2 bases and J by 2 bases. Germline V gene lookup returns CDR1 MDHEN and CDR2 SYDVKM. Looking up the rest from reference TRBV28 and TRBJ2-7 gives the full variable domain: DVKVTQSSRYLVKRTGEKVFLECVQDMDHENMFWYRQDPGLGLRLIYFSYDVKMKEKGDIPEGYSVSREKKERFSLILESASTNQTSMYLCASSLGGSGSTYEQYFGPGTRLTVT.